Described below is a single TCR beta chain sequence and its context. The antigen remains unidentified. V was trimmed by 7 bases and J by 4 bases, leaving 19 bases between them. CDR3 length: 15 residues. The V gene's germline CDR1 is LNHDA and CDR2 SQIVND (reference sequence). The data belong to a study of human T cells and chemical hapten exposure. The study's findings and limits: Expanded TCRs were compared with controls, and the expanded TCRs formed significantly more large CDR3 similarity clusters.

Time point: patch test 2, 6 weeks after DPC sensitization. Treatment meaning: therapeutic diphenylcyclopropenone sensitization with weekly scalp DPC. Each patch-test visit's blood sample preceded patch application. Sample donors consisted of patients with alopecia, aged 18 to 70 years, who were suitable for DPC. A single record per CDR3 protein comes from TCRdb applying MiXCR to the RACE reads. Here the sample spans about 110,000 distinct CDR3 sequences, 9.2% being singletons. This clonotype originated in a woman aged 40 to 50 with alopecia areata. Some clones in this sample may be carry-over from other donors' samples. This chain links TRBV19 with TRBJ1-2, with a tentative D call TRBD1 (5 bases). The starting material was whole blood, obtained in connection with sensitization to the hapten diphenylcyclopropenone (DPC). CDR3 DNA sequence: TGTGCCAGTACCCCCGGGGGTTCCAGCGGCTATGGCTACACCTTC. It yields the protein CASTPGGSSGYGYTF.